This T cell receptor beta chain stems from a study of graft-versus-host responses after intestinal transplantation (dated by TCRdb to the early 2020s). At the level of the whole study: Multivisceral, liver-intestinal, or isolated intestinal transplants were received by the recipients. Every recipient was given anti-thymocyte globulin induction, then maintenance tacrolimus and steroids for approximately 3 years. After intestinal transplantation, graft-versus-host and host-versus-graft alloreactive T cell clones in the graft, circulation and bone marrow were tracked using bulk TCR-beta CDR3 sequencing. Rather than being sequenced by the commercial service, samples from a few later patients were sequenced in-house on an Illumina MiSeq and processed with MiXCR. Donor T cell macrochimerism was defined as a peak of at least 4% donor T cells among recipient peripheral blood mononuclear cells. Alloreactive clones were identified by sequencing pre-transplant mixed lymphocyte reaction products and comparing them with unstimulated pre-transplant donor and recipient T cells. The cohort enrolled some 23 intestinal transplant recipients, one of whom was a retransplant, and a few patients without pretransplant specimens were excluded. Overall results and qualifications from the work: Patients with donor T cell macrochimerism had high GvH to HvG T cell clonal ratios in their allografts. GvH clones were detected in recipient bone marrow, and some appeared earlier in ileal mucosa or blood, consistent with an intestinal mucosal origin. The relatively low number and heterogeneity of intestinal transplant patients limited the conclusions. Early after transplant, peak levels of circulating GvH clones were found to be associated with declines in HvG clones.

Library preparation was by the immunoSEQ multiplex PCR assay. In most patients, genomic DNA was isolated using the Qiagen DNeasy Blood and Tissue Kit and sent frozen to Adaptive Biotechnologies for TCR sequencing. Adaptive Biotechnologies carried out high-throughput TCR-beta CDR3 sequencing of genomic DNA for most patients. The paper's processing steps were these. Adaptive's ImmunoSEQ software supplied the TCR sequencing data for around 19 patients, while MiXCR and VDJtools were used to process three other patients. To correct CD4 versus CD8 sorting errors, any sequence found in both subsets at a frequency ratio below 5:1 was removed. CDR3 nucleotide sequences shared between donor and recipient were removed because their origin could not be assigned. To count as alloreactive, a clone needed at least 2-fold expansion over unstimulated cells and a minimum CFSE-low frequency of 0.002% (template counts) or 0.001% (read counts). Clones were considered mappable if detected in sequenced pre-transplant spleen, lymph node, or MLR CFSE-low populations of the donor or recipient. The cumulative frequency of alloreactive clones was calculated as a percentage of all sequences, weighted by copy number. TCRdb re-hosts the immuneACCESS table, in-frame sequences only. Its copies lack some clones; in the studies checked, an unresolved V gene accounts for under half of them, and the cause for the rest is not known. Clonal size and the V and J genes are those of that table, whereas D and trimming came from the DNA. This sample lists fewer than 150,000 clones; 85% to 95% were detected once. Roughly 0.16% of the sample is in the top ten clones.

This specimen's time point label, interpreted: cells obtained before transplantation from donor or recipient. CD3+CD4+ and CD3+CD8+ populations were FACS-sorted from unstimulated pre-transplant donor and recipient cells taken from spleen or lymph nodes. To note about this clone: Its antigen remains undetermined. No base-level quality is on record; no much larger clone is a single base apart.

The CDR3 has 15 amino acids, counting the end cysteine and phenylalanine. Left in the record is the CDR3 DNA by itself, 45 bases read in frame from the first base. From a lookup of the germline V gene, CDR1 and CDR2 are SNHLY and FYNNEI. Relative to germline, V is missing 6 bases and J is missing 2 bases, with 7 bases of the junction outside any gene match. The chain links TRBV2 with TRBJ2-5; TRBD1 fits 9 bases in the junction. Specimen: unstimulated CD4+ T cells sorted from spleen or lymph node cells, collected before intestinal transplant. The source of this sequence is a human donor who received an intestinal transplant. CDR3 sequence: CASSFSGTGQETQYF. The sequence in DNA is TGTGCCAGCAGCTTTTCCGGGACAGGGCAAGAGACCCAGTACTTC.